This record covers a single T cell receptor (beta chain). The germline CDR1 and CDR2 sequences are MDHEN and SYDVKM. The V end was cut by 7 bases, the J end by 4 bases, with 14 bases between. The CDR3 is 15 residues long. This entry belongs to a study of cytomegalovirus exposure and HLA in healthy donors. Use of 60 Vbeta and 13 Jbeta primers characterized the PCR. Assay: immunoSEQ multiplex PCR; the TCRdb copy retains only in-frame clones and omits some. The data hold about 100,000 clones, with more than 70% observed a single time. Every donor was a healthy person donating bone marrow. This receptor was taken from a woman aged 55-70 years in good health and CMV-seropositive. This chain uses TRBV28 with TRBJ1-6; unclear D gene. The sequencing input was PBMCs. The chain's CDR3 is CASTPLTRYNSPLHF. CDR3 DNA sequence: TGTGCCAGCACCCCCCTGACACGATATAATTCACCCCTCCACTTT. The full variable domain, completed using reference TRBV28 and TRBJ1-6, is DVKVTQSSRYLVKRTGEKVFLECVQDMDHENMFWYRQDPGLGLRLIYFSYDVKMKEKGDIPEGYSVSREKKERFSLILESASTNQTSMYLCASTPLTRYNSPLHFGNGTRLTVT.